This is a list of T cell receptor beta chains from one sample in a study of beta chain features in type 1 diabetes. Profiling relied on immunoSEQ multiplex PCR, and the TCRdb table lists in-frame clones only, not all of them. The top ten clones hold more than 0.1% of a sample with around 690,000 clones, roughly 12% of them seen once. Sequencing was done on a sample of naive CD4+ T cells from blood. These receptors were collected from a man aged 30 to 45 with type 1 diabetes. Each CDR3 is given with its conserved first and last residue. A D gene is named only where the DNA matches it firmly. Clone sizes are given selectively: once, few, many, or a class where the clone is expanded.

j_call d_call v_call clone_size cdr3_aa cdr3_nt
TRBJ2-3 . TRBV27 . CASSLQGADTQYF TGTGCCAGCAGTTTACAGGGCGCAGATACGCAGTATTTT
TRBJ2-7 TRBD1 TRBV2 . CASSRTGGYEQYF TGTGCCAGCAGTCGGACAGGGGGCTACGAGCAGTACTTC
TRBJ2-5 . TRBV29-1 few CSVEGAGSGETQYF TGCAGCGTGGAAGGGGCGGGGAGTGGAGAGACCCAGTACTTC
TRBJ2-5 . TRBV6-1 . CASDTGGRRETQYF TGTGCCAGCGATACCGGGGGGCGCCGGGAGACCCAGTACTTC
TRBJ2-1 TRBD1 TRBV5-4 . CASSLDQGASYNEQFF TGTGCCAGCAGCTTGGACCAGGGGGCTTCCTACAATGAGCAGTTCTTC
TRBJ1-3 . TRBV29-1 . CSVGESGNTIYF TGCAGCGTTGGGGAATCTGGAAACACCATATATTTT
TRBJ1-5 . TRBV4-2 few CASSQGSNQPQHF TGTGCCAGCAGCCAGGGGAGCAATCAGCCCCAGCATTTT
TRBJ1-5 TRBD1 TRBV27 once CASSGDRDSNQPQHF TGTGCCAGCAGTGGAGACAGGGATAGCAATCAGCCCCAGCATTTT
TRBJ2-3 TRBD2 TRBV30 . CAWDSGTSGGATQYF TGTGCCTGGGACTCCGGGACTAGCGGGGGGGCTACGCAGTATTTT
TRBJ1-2 . TRBV5-1 . CASSLTTTNYGYTF TGCGCCAGCAGCTTGACGACAACTAACTATGGCTACACCTTC
TRBJ2-3 TRBD2 TRBV4-3 few CASSRLALDTDTQYF TGCGCCAGCAGCCGACTAGCCCTCGACACAGATACGCAGTATTTT
TRBJ2-7 . TRBV11-1 . CASNQGNSYEQYF TGTGCCAGCAATCAGGGGAACTCCTACGAGCAGTACTTC
TRBJ2-6 TRBD1 TRBV7-9 few CASSRTGQSSGANVLTF TGTGCCAGCAGCCGAACGGGACAGAGCTCTGGGGCCAACGTCCTGACTTTC
TRBJ1-2 . TRBV6-5 . CASSLQGIGYTF TGTGCCAGCAGTCTTCAGGGAATTGGCTACACCTTC
TRBJ1-2 . TRBV7-2 few CASSFQGHHYGYTF TGTGCCAGCAGCTTCCAGGGCCATCACTATGGCTACACCTTC
TRBJ1-2 . TRBV5-6 few CASSEGQSFNYGYTF TGTGCCAGCAGCGAAGGGCAGAGCTTTAACTATGGCTACACCTTC
TRBJ1-4 TRBD1 TRBV5-1 few CASSPSLGGGEKLFF TGCGCCAGCAGCCCATCGTTAGGGGGCGGTGAAAAACTGTTTTTT
TRBJ1-3 . TRBV30 . CAWSVSSGNTIYF TGTGCCTGGAGTGTCTCCTCTGGAAACACCATATATTTT
TRBJ1-1 TRBD1 TRBV10-3 few CAISESTDRGEAFF TGTGCCATCAGTGAGTCGACTGACAGGGGTGAAGCTTTCTTT
TRBJ2-5 . TRBV2 few CASSEVNGQETQYF TGTGCCAGCAGTGAAGTTAACGGGCAAGAGACCCAGTACTTC
TRBJ2-7 . TRBV30 few CAWREYNYRVSSYEQYF TGTGCCTGGAGGGAATATAATTACAGGGTGAGCTCCTACGAGCAGTACTTC
TRBJ1-5 . TRBV9 . CASTERGDPGQPQHF TGTGCCAGCACCGAGAGAGGGGATCCCGGTCAGCCCCAGCATTTT
TRBJ2-2 . TRBV4-3 . CASSQEGPGELFF TGCGCCAGCAGCCAAGAAGGCCCCGGGGAGCTGTTTTTT
TRBJ2-1 TRBD2 TRBV9 few CASSFGLADLDEQFF TGTGCCAGCAGCTTCGGGCTAGCGGACTTGGATGAGCAGTTCTTC
TRBJ1-5 . TRBV6-6 . CASSYNRANQPQHF TGTGCCAGCAGTTATAACAGGGCCAATCAGCCCCAGCATTTT
TRBJ1-6 . TRBV21-1 . CASSSGQEDSPLHF TGTGCCAGCAGCTCCGGACAGGAGGATTCACCCCTCCACTTT
TRBJ1-6 . TRBV7-9 . CASSSFDNSPLHF TGTGCCAGCAGCTCCTTTGATAATTCACCCCTCCACTTT
TRBJ2-4 . TRBV4-3 few CASSQVVGGGRNIQYF TGCGCCAGCAGCCAAGTGGTAGGAGGGGGCAGGAACATTCAGTACTTC
TRBJ2-2 . TRBV29-1 . CSVDTSNTGELFF TGCAGCGTTGACACATCGAACACCGGGGAGCTGTTTTTT
TRBJ2-1 . TRBV27 . CASNSGISNEQFF TGTGCCAGCAATTCGGGGATTTCAAATGAGCAGTTCTTC
TRBJ1-5 . TRBV5-4 few CASSLEVNQPQHF TGTGCCAGCAGCTTGGAGGTTAATCAGCCCCAGCATTTT
TRBJ2-1 TRBD1 TRBV6-6 . CASSKTGVGYNEQFF TGTGCCAGCAGCAAAACAGGGGTTGGCTACAATGAGCAGTTCTTC
TRBJ2-5 TRBD2 TRBV18 few CASSPGTTGETQYF TGTGCCAGCTCACCCGGGACTACCGGGGAGACCCAGTACTTC
TRBJ1-4 . TRBV7-9 . CASSSGPSTNEKLFF TGTGCCAGCAGCTCCGGACCTTCAACTAATGAAAAACTGTTTTTT
TRBJ2-7 TRBD1 TRBV4-3 . CASSPDRGLNEQYF TGCGCCAGCAGCCCCGACAGGGGATTGAACGAGCAGTACTTC
TRBJ2-3 . TRBV7-2 . CASSLQGGGTDTQYF TGTGCCAGCAGCCTCCAGGGTGGTGGTACAGATACGCAGTATTTT
TRBJ2-5 . TRBV19 . CASSLSKGETQYF TGTGCCAGTAGTCTATCGAAGGGAGAGACCCAGTACTTC
TRBJ2-2 TRBD1 TRBV29-1 . CSVERGQGTGELFF TGCAGCGTTGAACGGGGACAGGGAACCGGGGAGCTGTTTTTT
TRBJ2-5 TRBD2 TRBV5-1 few CASSPGSGGGAILQETQYF TGCGCCAGCAGCCCGGGTTCGGGAGGCGGGGCCATTCTTCAAGAGACCCAGTACTTC
TRBJ2-7 . TRBV2 . CASSKSSDGYEQYF TGTGCCAGCAGCAAATCCTCGGACGGCTACGAGCAGTACTTC
TRBJ2-5 . TRBV30 few CAWSPSSQETQYF TGTGCCTGGAGTCCATCGTCCCAAGAGACCCAGTACTTC